This TCR beta chain emerged from a study of shared clonotypes between healthy human individuals. CD45RO-negative cells were positively selected for CCR7, leaving out terminally differentiated effector memory CD45RA+ cells. The assay ran at deep level. The repertoire was sequenced with immunoSEQ multiplex PCR; TCRdb's copy has only in-frame clones and lacks some. Seen here are about 2.1 million clones, just under 95% observed once, and the top ten hold less than 2%. Study conclusions and caveats: Clonotypes shared by all four sorted-subset donors had higher generation probabilities than non-shared clonotypes. Sharing across four donors was highest in naive CD4 (roughly 5%) and lowest in memory CD8 (approximately 0.4%).

CDR1 is MNHNY, CDR2 SVGAGI, per germline (reference sequence). V was pared by 2 bases and J by 9 bases, with 8 bases of the junction left unmatched. The CDR3 length is 16 residues. Concerning this clone itself: Its target is unknown.

This chain joins TRBV6-6 and TRBJ2-1, with 12 bases aligning to TRBD2. The specimen was naive CD8+ T cells from PBMCs. This clonotype originated in a young man in good health. Some clones in this sample may be carry-over from other donors' samples. As DNA, the CDR3 is TGTGCCAGCAGTTACGTGGCTAGCGGGAGGGCCTCTGAGCAGTTCTTC. This codes for CASSYVASGRASEQFF.